Ten or more counts support the clone carrying this TCR beta chain. This CDR3 comprises 16 residues. V lost 3 bases to trimming and J lost 4 bases, with 13 bases between them. Germline assignment: CDR1 MDHEN and CDR2 SYDVKM. Researchers tagged individual cDNA molecules with unique molecular identifiers. Via MiXCR, TCRdb re-called the 5' RACE reads, giving one row per CDR3 protein. The table lists approximately 39,000 distinct CDR3 sequences, 6% to 7.5% of them singletons. The data were taken from a study of early T cells in non-severe SARS-CoV-2 infection. On the study more broadly: Investigators sequenced bulk RNA drawn from unsorted whole blood, and chains remained unpaired.

The clonotype originates from an adult who was a healthcare worker with PCR-confirmed SARS-CoV-2 infection or an uninfected control (not recorded which). The gene calls are TRBV28 and TRBJ2-6, with unresolved D. The source material was whole blood, sampled at baseline. In DNA form, the CDR3 reads TGTGCCAGCAGTTTTGGGGAAAGTTCAGGGGCCAACGTCCTGACTTTC. Its protein is CASSFGESSGANVLTF.